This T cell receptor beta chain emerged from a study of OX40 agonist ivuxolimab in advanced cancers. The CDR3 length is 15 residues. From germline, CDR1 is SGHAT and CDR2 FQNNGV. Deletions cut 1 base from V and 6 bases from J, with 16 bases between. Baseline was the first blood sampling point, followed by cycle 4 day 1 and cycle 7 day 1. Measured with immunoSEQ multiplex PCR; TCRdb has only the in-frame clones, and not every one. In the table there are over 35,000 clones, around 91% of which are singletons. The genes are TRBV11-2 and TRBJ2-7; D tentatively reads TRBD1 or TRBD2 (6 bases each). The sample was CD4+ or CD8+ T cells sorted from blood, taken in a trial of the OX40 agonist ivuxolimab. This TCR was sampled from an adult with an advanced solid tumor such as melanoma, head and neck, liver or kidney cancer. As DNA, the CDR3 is TGTGCCAGCAGCTTAGTTTCCCAGGGGAGGACCGAGCAGTACTTC. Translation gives CASSLVSQGRTEQYF. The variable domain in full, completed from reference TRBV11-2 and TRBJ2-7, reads EAGVAQSPRYKIIEKRQSVAFWCNPISGHATLYWYQQILGQGPKLLIQFQNNGVVDDSQLPKDRFSAERLKGVDSTLKIQPAKLEDSAVYLCASSLVSQGRTEQYFGPGTRLTVT.